The clone carrying this T cell receptor (beta chain) has at least ten counts. The data were taken from a study of Graves' ophthalmopathy and Graves' hyperthyroidism. For repertoire sequencing, the TCR beta CDR3 regions were amplified from RNA transcripts. RT-PCR in the first round used HTBI primers; a second-round multiplex PCR followed. TCRdb re-analysed the multiplex PCR reads in MiXCR, keeping a single row per CDR3 protein. Altogether about 150,000 distinct CDR3 sequences are present, over 35% being singletons, with the ten largest covering roughly 6%. J gave up 0 bases and V 2 bases, and 8 bases lay outside the gene matches. The V gene's germline CDR1 is MNHEY and CDR2 SVGEGT. The CDR3 contains 17 residues.

The clonotype was recovered from a woman between 40 and 50 years old with Graves' ophthalmopathy. Sequenced: peripheral blood. The chain couples TRBV6-2 or TRBV6-3 to TRBJ2-3; 7 bases match TRBD1. The CDR3 loop is CASSYDDRDRSTDTQYF. The CDR3 coding sequence is TGTGCCAGCAGTTACGACGACCGGGACAGAAGCACAGATACGCAGTATTTT.